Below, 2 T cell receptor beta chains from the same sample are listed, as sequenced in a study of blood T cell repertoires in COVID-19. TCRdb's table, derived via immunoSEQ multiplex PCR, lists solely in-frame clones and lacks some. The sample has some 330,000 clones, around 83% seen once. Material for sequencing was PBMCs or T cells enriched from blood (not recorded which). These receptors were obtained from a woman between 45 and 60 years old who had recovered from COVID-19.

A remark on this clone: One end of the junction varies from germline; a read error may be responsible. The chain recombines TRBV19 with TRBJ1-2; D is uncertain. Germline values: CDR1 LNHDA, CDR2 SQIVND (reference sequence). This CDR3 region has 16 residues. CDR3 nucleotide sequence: TGTACCAGTAGTTCCTCTTCGGGGATACCTAACTATGGCTACACCTTC. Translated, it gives CTSSSSSGIPNYGYTF.

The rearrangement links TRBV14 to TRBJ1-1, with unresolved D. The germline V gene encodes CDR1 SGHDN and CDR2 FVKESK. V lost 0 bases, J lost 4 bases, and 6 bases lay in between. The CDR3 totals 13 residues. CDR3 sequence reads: CASSQEQFTEAFF. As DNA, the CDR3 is TGTGCCAGCAGCCAAGAACAGTTCACTGAAGCTTTCTTT.